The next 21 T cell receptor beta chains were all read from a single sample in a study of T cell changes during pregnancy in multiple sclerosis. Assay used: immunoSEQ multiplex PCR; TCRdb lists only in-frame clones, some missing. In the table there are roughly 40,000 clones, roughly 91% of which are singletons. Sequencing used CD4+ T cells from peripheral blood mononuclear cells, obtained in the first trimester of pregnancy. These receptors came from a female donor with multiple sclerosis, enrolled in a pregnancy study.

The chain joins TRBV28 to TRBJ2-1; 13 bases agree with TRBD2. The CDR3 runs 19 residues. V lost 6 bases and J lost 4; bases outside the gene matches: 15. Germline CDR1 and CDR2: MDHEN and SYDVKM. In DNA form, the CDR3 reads TGTGCCAGCAGGACCTTACTAGCGGGAGGGCCTTTAAGGTACAATGAGCAGTTCTTC. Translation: CASRTLLAGGPLRYNEQFF.

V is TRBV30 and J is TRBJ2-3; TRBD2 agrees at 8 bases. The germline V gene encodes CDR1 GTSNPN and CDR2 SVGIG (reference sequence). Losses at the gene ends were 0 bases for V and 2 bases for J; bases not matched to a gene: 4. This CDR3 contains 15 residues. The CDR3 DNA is TGTGCCTGGAGTGTGGGTAGCGGGGTCACAGATACGCAGTATTTT. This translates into CAWSVGSGVTDTQYF.

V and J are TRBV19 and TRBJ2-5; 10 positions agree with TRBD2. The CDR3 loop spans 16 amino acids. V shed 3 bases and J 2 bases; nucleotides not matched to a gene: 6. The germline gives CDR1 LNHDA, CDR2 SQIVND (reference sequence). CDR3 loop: CASSIPRTSGQETQYF. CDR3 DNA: TGTGCCAGTAGTATCCCCCGGACTAGCGGACAAGAGACCCAGTACTTC.

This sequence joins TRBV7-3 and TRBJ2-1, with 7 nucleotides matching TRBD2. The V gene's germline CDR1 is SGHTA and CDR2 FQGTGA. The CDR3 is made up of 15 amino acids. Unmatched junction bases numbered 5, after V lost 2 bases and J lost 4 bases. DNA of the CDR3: TGTGCCAGCAGCTTATCCGGGAGGTCTTACAATGAGCAGTTCTTC. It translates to CASSLSGRSYNEQFF.

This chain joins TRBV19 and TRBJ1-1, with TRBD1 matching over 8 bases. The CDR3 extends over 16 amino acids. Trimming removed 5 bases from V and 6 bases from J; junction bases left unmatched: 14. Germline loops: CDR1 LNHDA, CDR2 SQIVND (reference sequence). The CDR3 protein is CASSLLQGRGPSEAFF. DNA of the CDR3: TGTGCCAGTAGTCTCTTACAGGGCAGGGGGCCTTCTGAAGCTTTCTTT.

DNA for the CDR3: TGCAGCGTTGAAGAGCAACAGTTGGGGACCCAGTACTTC. Protein sequence: CSVEEQQLGTQYF. V is TRBV29-1 and J is TRBJ2-5; D not resolved. Per germline, CDR1 SQVTM and CDR2 ANQGSEA. The germline V and J ends were trimmed by 0 bases and 7 bases, with 12 bases remaining between them. This CDR3 is 13 amino acids long.

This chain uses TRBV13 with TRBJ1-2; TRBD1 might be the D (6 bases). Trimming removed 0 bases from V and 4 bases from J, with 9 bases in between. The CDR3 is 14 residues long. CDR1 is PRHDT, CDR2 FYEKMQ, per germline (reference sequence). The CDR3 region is CASSLGDSFYGYTF. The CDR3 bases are TGTGCCAGCAGCTTAGGGGACAGTTTCTATGGCTACACCTTC.

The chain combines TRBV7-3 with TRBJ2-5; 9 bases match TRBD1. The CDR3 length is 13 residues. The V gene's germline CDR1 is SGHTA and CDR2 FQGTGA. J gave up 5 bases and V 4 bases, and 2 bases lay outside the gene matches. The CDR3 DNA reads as TGTGCCAGCAGCTCGACAGGGGGGGAGACCCAGTACTTC. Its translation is CASSSTGGETQYF.

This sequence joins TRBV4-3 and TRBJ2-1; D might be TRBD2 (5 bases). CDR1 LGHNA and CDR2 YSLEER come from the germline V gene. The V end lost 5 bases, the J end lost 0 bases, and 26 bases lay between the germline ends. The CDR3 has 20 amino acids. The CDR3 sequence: CASSARNGLAGQSSYNEQFF. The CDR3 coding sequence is TGCGCCAGCAGCGCCCGAAATGGCCTGGCGGGTCAGAGCTCCTACAATGAGCAGTTCTTC.

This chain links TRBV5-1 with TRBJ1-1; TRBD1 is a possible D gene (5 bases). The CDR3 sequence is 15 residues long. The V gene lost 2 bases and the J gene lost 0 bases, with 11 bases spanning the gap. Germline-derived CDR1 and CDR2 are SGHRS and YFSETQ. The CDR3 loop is CASSFLQGLNTEAFF. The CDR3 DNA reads TGCGCCAGCAGCTTCTTGCAGGGCCTGAACACTGAAGCTTTCTTT.

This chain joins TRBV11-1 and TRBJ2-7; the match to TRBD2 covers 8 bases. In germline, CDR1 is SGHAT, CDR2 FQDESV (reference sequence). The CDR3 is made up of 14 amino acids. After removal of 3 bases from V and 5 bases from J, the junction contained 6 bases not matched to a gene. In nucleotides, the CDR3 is TGTGCCAGCAGCTTTCCGGGAGGGGCTAACGAGCAGTACTTC. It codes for CASSFPGGANEQYF.

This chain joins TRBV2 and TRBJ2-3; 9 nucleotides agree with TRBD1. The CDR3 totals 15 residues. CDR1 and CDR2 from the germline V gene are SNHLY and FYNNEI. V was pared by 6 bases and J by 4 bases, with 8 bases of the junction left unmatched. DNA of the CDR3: TGTGCCAGCAGGAGGAGACAGGGGGTCTCAGATACGCAGTATTTT. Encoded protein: CASRRRQGVSDTQYF.

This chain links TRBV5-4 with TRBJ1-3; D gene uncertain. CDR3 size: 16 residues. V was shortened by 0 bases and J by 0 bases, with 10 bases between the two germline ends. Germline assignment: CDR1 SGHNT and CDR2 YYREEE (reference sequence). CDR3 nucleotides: TGTGCCAGCAGCTTGGGAGCCCCGAGCTCTGGAAACACCATATATTTT. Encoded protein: CASSLGAPSSGNTIYF.

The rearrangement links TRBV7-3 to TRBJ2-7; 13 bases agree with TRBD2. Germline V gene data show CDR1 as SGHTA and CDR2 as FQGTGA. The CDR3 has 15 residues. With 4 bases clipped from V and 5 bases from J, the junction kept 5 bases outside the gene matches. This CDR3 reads CASSSSGLAGDEQYF. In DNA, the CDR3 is TGTGCCAGCAGCTCCTCCGGACTAGCGGGAGACGAGCAGTACTTC.

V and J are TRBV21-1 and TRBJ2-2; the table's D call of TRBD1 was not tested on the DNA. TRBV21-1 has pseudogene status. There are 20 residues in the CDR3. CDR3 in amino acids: CASSNGPERGRDTYTGELFF. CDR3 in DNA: TGTGCCAGCAGCAACGGTCCGGAAAGGGGTCGGGACACTTACACCGGGGAGCTGTTTTTT.

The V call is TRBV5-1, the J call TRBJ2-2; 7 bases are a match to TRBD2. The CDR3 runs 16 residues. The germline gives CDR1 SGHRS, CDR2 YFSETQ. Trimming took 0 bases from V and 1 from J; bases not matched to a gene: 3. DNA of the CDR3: TGCGCCAGCAGCTTGGAAGGACTAGTGAACACCGGGGAGCTGTTTTTT. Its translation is CASSLEGLVNTGELFF.

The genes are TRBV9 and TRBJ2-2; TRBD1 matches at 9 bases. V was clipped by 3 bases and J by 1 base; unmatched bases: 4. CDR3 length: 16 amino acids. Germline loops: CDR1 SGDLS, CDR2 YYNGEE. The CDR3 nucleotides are TGTGCCAGCAGCGCTGGACAGGGGATGAACACCGGGGAGCTGTTTTTT. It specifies CASSAGQGMNTGELFF.

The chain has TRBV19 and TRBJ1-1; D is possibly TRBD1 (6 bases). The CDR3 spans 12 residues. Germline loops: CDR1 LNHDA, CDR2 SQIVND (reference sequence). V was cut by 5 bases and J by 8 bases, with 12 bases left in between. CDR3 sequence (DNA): TGTGCCAGTAGTCCGCTCGACAGGGAAGCTTTCTTT. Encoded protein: CASSPLDREAFF.

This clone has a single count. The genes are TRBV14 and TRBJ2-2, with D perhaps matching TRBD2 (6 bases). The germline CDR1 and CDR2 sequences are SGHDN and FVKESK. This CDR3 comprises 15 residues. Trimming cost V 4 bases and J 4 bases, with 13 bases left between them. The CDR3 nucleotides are TGTGCCAGCAGCCCGGCGGGACTCTTCACCGGGGAGCTGTTTTTT. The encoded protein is CASSPAGLFTGELFF.

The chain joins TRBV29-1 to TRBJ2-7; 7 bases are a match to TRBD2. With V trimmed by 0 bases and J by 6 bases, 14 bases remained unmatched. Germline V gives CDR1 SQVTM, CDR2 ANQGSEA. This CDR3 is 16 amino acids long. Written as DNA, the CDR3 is TGCAGCGTTGAAGATACTGGGGGTGGGAGGGCGAGCGAGCAGTACTTC. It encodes CSVEDTGGGRASEQYF.

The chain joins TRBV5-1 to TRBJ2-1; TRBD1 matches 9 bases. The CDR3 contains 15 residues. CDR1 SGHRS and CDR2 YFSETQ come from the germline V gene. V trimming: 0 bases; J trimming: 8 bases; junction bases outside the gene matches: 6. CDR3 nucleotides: TGCGCCAGCAGCTTGGCCGGGACAGGGATCCATGAGCAGTTCTTC. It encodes CASSLAGTGIHEQFF.